A single sample gave rise to the 8 T cell receptor beta chains below, sequenced in a study of blood T cell repertoires in COVID-19. The protocol was immunoSEQ multiplex PCR, while the TCRdb copy is restricted to in-frame clones and leaves out a portion. The table includes 150,000 to 200,000 clones, approximately 85% detected once. The sample consisted of peripheral blood. These TCRs come from an elderly woman with acute or convalescent COVID-19.

This chain joins TRBV3-1 (or the pseudogene TRBV3-2) and TRBJ1-1; D is ambiguous. Germline V lookup: CDR1 LGHDT, CDR2 YNNKEL (reference sequence). V lost 1 base, J lost 3 bases, and 9 bases lay in between. The CDR3 has 14 amino acids. The CDR3, as DNA: TGTGCCAGCAGCCAAGTATCGCTAGACACTGAAGCTTTCTTT. It codes for CASSQVSLDTEAFF.

The V gene is TRBV25-1, the J gene TRBJ1-4; 7 bases map to TRBD1. Germline loops: CDR1 MGHDK, CDR2 SYGVNS. V lost 5 bases and J lost 7; bases outside the gene matches: 10. This CDR3 has 15 residues. The CDR3 is CASSTGQERIEKLFF. The CDR3 nucleotides read TGTGCCAGCAGTACAGGACAGGAGAGAATTGAAAAACTGTTTTTT.

The V and J genes are TRBV24-1 and TRBJ2-7, with 9 bases fitting TRBD1. The CDR3 length is 14 residues. Looked up from germline, CDR1 is KGHDR and CDR2 is SFDVKD. With 4 bases clipped from V and 3 bases from J, the junction kept 3 bases outside the gene matches. The CDR3 DNA sequence: TGTGCCACCAGTGACCCGGGACAGGGCTACGAGCAGTACTTC. The encoded protein is CATSDPGQGYEQYF.

This clone was observed a few times. The chain has TRBV6-5 and TRBJ1-4; D is possibly TRBD1 (6 bases). The ends were cut back, 7 bases at V and 8 bases at J, with 14 bases in the middle. The CDR3 sequence is 13 residues long. Germline CDR1 and CDR2: MNHEY and SVGAGI. DNA of the CDR3: TGTGCCAGCACCTATCCAGGGGAGGAAAAACTGTTTTTT. Encoded protein: CASTYPGEEKLFF.

The chain carries TRBV19 and TRBJ1-4; no firm D call. CDR1 is LNHDA, CDR2 SQIVND, per germline (reference sequence). The CDR3 totals 15 residues. Trimming took off 7 bases at V and 7 bases at J, with 19 bases between the two ends. CDR3 DNA: TGTGCCAGTACCACCGAAAATAGGGAGGGTGAAAAACTGTTTTTT. Translating gives CASTTENREGEKLFF.

The V gene is TRBV4-1, the J gene TRBJ1-1; D remains unclear. There are 17 residues in the CDR3. Trimming took 5 bases from V and 0 from J, leaving 19 bases between them. Germline CDR1 is MGHRA and CDR2 is YSYEKL. CDR3 sequence (DNA): TGCGCCAGCAGCTTTGGGAGGGCAAGATCGATGAACACTGAAGCTTTCTTT. This codes for CASSFGRARSMNTEAFF.

This clone was seen once. The chain joins TRBV2 to TRBJ2-7, with 12 bases matching TRBD1. J gave up 6 bases and V 4 bases, and 7 bases lay outside the gene matches. CDR1 SNHLY and CDR2 FYNNEI come from the germline V gene. The CDR3 spans 15 residues. CDR3 bases: TGTGCCAGCAGTGTGGTGGGACAGGGGGCCGGCGAGCAGTACTTC. It specifies CASSVVGQGAGEQYF.

The chain employs TRBV5-6 and TRBJ2-1; D not certain. There are 15 residues in the CDR3. The germline V gene encodes CDR1 SGHDT and CDR2 YYEEEE. Trimming shortened V by 1 base and J by 5 bases, and 13 bases separated the two germline ends. In DNA, the CDR3 is TGTGCCAGCAGCTTGATGGGCGTTCGAAACAATGAGCAGTTCTTC. Amino acids: CASSLMGVRNNEQFF.